This paragraph covers one TCR beta chain sequence. Its specificity is not known. V lost 4 bases and J lost 4; bases outside the gene matches: 7. This CDR3 spans 14 amino acids. Germline CDR1 is SGHTS and CDR2 is YDEGEE. This record comes from a study of OX40 agonist ivuxolimab in advanced cancers. General study points: The work left the antigen specificity of expanded peripheral T cells undetermined.

Generated by immunoSEQ multiplex PCR, the TCRdb table keeps only in-frame clones and is missing some. The sample holds 65,000 to 85,000 clones; 85% are singletons and the top ten take less than 4%. This TCR came from an adult with an advanced solid tumor such as melanoma, head and neck, liver or kidney cancer. The sample was CD4+ or CD8+ T cells sorted from blood, taken in a trial of the OX40 agonist ivuxolimab. The chain links TRBV5-8 to TRBJ1-2; 7 bases line up with TRBD1. The CDR3 loop reads CASSPGTASYGYTF. CDR3 sequence (DNA): TGTGCCAGCAGCCCAGGGACAGCTAGCTATGGCTACACCTTC.